This T cell receptor (beta chain) was found in a study of blood T cell repertoires in COVID-19. Background on the study: Samples taken during acute and convalescent COVID-19 were collected in the United States, Italy and Spain.

Per the original methods: The authors estimated nucleated cell counts from reference gene primer amplification. Data came from immunoSEQ multiplex PCR; TCRdb stores just in-frame clones and leaves some out. Clone size and V and J calls were adopted from that table, with D and trimming inferred from the DNA. The sample holds some 250,000 clones; about 88% are singletons and the top ten take about 0.99%. Trimming removed 1 base at V and 6 bases at J, with 13 bases between. Germline loops: CDR1 KGHSH, CDR2 LQKENI. This CDR3 is 15 amino acids long. The receptor's source is a woman between 35 and 50 years old who had recovered from COVID-19. The J gene is TRBJ1-5, the V gene TRBV18; TRBD1 is a possible D gene (6 bases). Sequencing input: peripheral blood. CDR3 in amino acids: CASSPQGGYGQPQHF. In nucleotides, the CDR3 is TGTGCCAGCTCACCACAAGGGGGATACGGTCAGCCCCAGCATTTT.